This T cell receptor (beta chain) was recorded in a study of naive and memory T cell subsets. This clonotype was recorded a few times. What it binds is unknown. V gave up 3 bases and J gave up 0 bases; unmatched junction bases: 6. This CDR3 comprises 15 residues. The germline V gene has CDR1 DFQATT and CDR2 SNEGSKA (reference sequence). Both TRBC1 and TRBC2 were covered by a beta constant-region primer of two equimolar oligonucleotides. The ligated cDNA underwent four PCR rounds using SP2 and nested alpha and beta constant-region primers. TCRdb used MiXCR to reprocess the UMI-ligation and nested PCR reads, holding one entry per CDR3 protein. The profile shows 85,000 to 130,000 distinct CDR3 sequences, 13% to 15% of them singletons. General study findings and limits: Gini index rose across naive, CM, EM and EMRA in CD4 and CD8. Naive repertoires, especially CD8, held a few larger clonotypes, possibly memory cells re-expressing CD45RA. TCR counts from RNA may reflect activation-linked expression changes.

Cells stained for CD3, CD4, CD8, CD45RA, CD27 and viability were sorted into four CD45RA/CD27 subsets. The sample consisted of naive CD8+ T cells from blood. This clonotype was sampled from a human donor in good health. The chain joins TRBV20-1 to TRBJ2-7, with 9 bases identical to TRBD2. CDR3 sequence reads: CSASRLADSSYEQYF. For the CDR3, the DNA is TGCAGTGCTAGTCGACTAGCGGATAGCTCCTACGAGCAGTACTTC.